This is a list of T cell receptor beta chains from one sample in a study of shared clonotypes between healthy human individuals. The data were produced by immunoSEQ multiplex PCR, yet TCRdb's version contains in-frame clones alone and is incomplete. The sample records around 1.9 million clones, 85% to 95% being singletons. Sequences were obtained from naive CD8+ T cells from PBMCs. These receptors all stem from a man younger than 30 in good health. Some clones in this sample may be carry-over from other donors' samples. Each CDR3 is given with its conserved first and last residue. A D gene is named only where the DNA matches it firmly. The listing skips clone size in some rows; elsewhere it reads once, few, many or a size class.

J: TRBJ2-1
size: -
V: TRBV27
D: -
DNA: TGTGCCAGCAGTTTGTCGTCGGGATCCTCTGGTGAGCAGTTCTTC
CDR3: CASSLSSGSSGEQFF

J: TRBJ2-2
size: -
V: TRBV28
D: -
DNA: TGTGCCAGCAGTTTAGCGGAAGGCGGGGAGCTGTTTTTT
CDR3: CASSLAEGGELFF

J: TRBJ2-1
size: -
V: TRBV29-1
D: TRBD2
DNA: TGCAGCGCCGTCGGCCTAGCGGGGTATAATGAGCAGTTCTTC
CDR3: CSAVGLAGYNEQFF

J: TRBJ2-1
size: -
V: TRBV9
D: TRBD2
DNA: TGTGCCAGCAGCGGAAGTCGTTGGGGACTAGCGGGAGGTAATGAGCAGTTCTTC
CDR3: CASSGSRWGLAGGNEQFF

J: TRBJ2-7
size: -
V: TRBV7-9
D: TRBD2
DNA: TGTGCCAGCAGCTTCGGGGGGTACTCTTACGAGCAGTACTTC
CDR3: CASSFGGYSYEQYF

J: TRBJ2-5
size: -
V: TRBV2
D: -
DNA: TGTGCCAGCAGTGAAGGGGGGGCCCAAGAGACCCAGTACTTC
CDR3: CASSEGGAQETQYF

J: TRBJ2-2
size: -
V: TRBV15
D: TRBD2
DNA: TGTGCCACCAGCGCTCTCCCCATAGCGGGCAGGAACACCGGGGAGCTGTTTTTT
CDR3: CATSALPIAGRNTGELFF

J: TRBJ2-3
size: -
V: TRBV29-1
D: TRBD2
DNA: TGCAGCGTTTTATCCCCCGGGACAAGGGAGGGACTAGCATTGGTTACGCAGTATTTT
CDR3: CSVLSPGTREGLALVTQYF

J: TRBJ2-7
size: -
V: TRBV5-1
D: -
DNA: TGCGCCAGCAGCTTGGGTCCGACAGCCTACGAGCAGTACTTC
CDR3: CASSLGPTAYEQYF

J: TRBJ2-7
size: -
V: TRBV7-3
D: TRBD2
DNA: TGTGCCAGCAGCTTAATGATGAGTGGACTAGCTGGGAACTACGAGCAGTACTTC
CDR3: CASSLMMSGLAGNYEQYF

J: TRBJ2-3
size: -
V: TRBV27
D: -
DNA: TGTGCCAGCAGTCTCTCTCACGGGGCGGATACGCAGTATTTT
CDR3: CASSLSHGADTQYF

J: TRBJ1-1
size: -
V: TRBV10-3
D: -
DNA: TGTGCCATCAGTGAGGGAAGGGGCGTCGTGAACACTGAAGCTTTCTTT
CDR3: CAISEGRGVVNTEAFF

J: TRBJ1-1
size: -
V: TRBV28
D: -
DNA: TGTGCCAGCAGTTTCTTCCCCGGGGACACCCGCAGGCAGAACACTGAAGCTTTCTTT
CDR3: CASSFFPGDTRRQNTEAFF

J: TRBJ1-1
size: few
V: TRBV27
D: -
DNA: TGTGCCAGCAGTTTTGGGACTGAAGCTTTCTTT
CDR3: CASSFGTEAFF

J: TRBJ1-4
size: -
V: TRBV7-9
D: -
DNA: TGTGCCAGCAGCCCAGGGAGTTCAGGTGAAAAACTGTTTTTT
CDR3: CASSPGSSGEKLFF

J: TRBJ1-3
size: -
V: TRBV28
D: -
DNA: TGTGCCAGCAGTTCGGGCTTAGAGGACACCATATATTTT
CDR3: CASSSGLEDTIYF

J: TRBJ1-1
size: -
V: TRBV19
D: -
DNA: TGTGCCAGTAGTACTCGGACGGAACACACTGAAGCTTTCTTT
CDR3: CASSTRTEHTEAFF

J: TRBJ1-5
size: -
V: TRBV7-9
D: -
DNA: TGTGCCAGCAGCTTAGGCGGATATAGCAATCAGCCCCAGCATTTT
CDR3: CASSLGGYSNQPQHF

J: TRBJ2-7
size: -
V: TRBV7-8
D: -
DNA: TGTGCCAGCAGCCGCACACAGGCCCTGAGGGACGAGCAGTACTTC
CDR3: CASSRTQALRDEQYF

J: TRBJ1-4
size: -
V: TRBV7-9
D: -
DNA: TGTGCCAGCAGCATACAGCCCTCTACTGAAAAACTGTTTTTT
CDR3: CASSIQPSTEKLFF

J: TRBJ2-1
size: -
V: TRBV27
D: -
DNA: TGTGCCAGCGGCCCAGGACTCCTCCCTTGGAATGAGCAGTTCTTC
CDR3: CASGPGLLPWNEQFF

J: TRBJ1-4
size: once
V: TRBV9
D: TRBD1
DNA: TGTGCCAGCAGCGTCCACAGGGGGGAGGTGGCGTTTGAAAAACTGTTTTTT
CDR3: CASSVHRGEVAFEKLFF

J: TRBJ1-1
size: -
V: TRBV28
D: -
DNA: TGTGCCAGCAGTTTCCTTCGGGCGGGGAACACTGAAGCTTTCTTT
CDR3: CASSFLRAGNTEAFF

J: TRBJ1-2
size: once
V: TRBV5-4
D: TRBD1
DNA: TGTGCCAGCAGCCGGGACAGGGAGGGCTACACCTTC
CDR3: CASSRDREGYTF

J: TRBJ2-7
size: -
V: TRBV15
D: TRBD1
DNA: TGTGCCACCAGCACATACAGGGGCTCCTACGAGCAGTACTTC
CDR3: CATSTYRGSYEQYF

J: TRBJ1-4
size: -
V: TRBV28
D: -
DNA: TGTGCCAGCAGGACTACCCTGGACTTCTGGGAAAAACTGTTTTTT
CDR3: CASRTTLDFWEKLFF

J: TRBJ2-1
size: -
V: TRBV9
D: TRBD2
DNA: TGTGCCAGCAGCCCGGGGACTAGCGGGAGCAATGAGCAGTTCTTC
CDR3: CASSPGTSGSNEQFF

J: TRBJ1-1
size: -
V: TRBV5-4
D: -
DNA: TGTGCCAGCAGCTTGGTGAGGGGTATGAACACTGAAGCTTTCTTT
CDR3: CASSLVRGMNTEAFF

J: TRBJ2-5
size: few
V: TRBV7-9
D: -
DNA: TGTGCCAGCAGCCCAGTAGAGGAGACCCAGTACTTC
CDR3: CASSPVEETQYF

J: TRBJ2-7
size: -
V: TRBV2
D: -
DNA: TGTGCCAGCAGTGAAGAGCAGGGGTGGTGGGAGCAGTACTTC
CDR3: CASSEEQGWWEQYF

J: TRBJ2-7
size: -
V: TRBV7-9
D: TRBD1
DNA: TGTGCCAGCAGCCCCAGGGGGCGCAGGTCCTACGAGCAGTACTTC
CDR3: CASSPRGRRSYEQYF